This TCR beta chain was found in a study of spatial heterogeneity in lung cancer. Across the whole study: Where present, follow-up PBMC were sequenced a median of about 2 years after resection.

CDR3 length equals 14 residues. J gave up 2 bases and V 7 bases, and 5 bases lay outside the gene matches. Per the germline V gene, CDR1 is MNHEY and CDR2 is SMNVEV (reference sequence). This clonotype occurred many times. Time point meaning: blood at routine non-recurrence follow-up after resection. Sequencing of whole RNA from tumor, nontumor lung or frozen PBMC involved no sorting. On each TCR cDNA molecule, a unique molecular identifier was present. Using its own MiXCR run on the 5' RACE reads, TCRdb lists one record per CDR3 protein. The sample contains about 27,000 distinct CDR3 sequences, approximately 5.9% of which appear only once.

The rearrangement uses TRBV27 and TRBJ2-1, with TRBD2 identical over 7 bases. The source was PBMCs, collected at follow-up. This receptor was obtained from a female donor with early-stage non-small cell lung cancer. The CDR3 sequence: CASMGGGTYNEQFF. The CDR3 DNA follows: TGTGCCAGCATGGGGGGGGGAACCTACAATGAGCAGTTCTTC.